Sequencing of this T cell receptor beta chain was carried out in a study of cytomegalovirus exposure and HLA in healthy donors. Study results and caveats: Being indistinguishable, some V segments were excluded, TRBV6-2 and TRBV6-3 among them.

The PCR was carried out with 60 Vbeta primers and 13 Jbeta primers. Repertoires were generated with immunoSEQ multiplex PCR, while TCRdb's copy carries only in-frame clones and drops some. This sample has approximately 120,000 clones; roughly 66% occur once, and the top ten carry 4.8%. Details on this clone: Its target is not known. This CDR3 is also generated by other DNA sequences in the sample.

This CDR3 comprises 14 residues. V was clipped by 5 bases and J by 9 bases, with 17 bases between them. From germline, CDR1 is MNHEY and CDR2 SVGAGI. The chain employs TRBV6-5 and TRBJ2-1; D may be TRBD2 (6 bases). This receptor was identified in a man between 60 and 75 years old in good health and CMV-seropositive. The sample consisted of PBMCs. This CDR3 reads CASSPTSTRGEQFF. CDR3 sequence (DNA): TGTGCCAGCAGTCCGACCTCGACTAGGGGTGAGCAGTTCTTC.